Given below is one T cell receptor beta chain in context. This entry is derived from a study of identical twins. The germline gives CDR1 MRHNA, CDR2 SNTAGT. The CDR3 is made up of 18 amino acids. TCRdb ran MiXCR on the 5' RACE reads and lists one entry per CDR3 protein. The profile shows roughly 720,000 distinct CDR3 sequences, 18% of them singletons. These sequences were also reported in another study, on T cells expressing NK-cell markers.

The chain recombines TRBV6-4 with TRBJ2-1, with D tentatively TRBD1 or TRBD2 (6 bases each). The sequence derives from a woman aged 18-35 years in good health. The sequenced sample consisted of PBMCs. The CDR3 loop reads CTCSFGLLGGSRGNEQFF. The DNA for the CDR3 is TGTACCTGCAGTTTTGGGCTCCTAGGGGGGAGTAGGGGCAATGAGCAGTTCTTC.